This T cell receptor beta chain is from a study of OX40 agonist ivuxolimab in advanced cancers. Whole-study context: Approximately 40% of patients had received prior checkpoint inhibitor therapy.

The assay was immunoSEQ multiplex PCR, and TCRdb's table has in-frame clones only and misses some. Here the sample spans approximately 35,000 clones, roughly four fifths being singletons. The J segment lost 3 bases and the V segment lost 4 bases, leaving 7 bases of the junction unmatched. CDR1 and CDR2 from the germline V gene are LNHDA and SQIVND (reference sequence). This CDR3 has 16 amino acids. The sample in question was CD4+ or CD8+ T cells sorted from blood, obtained in a trial of the OX40 agonist ivuxolimab. The TCR comes from an adult with an advanced solid tumor such as melanoma, head and neck, liver or kidney cancer. The rearrangement links TRBV19 to TRBJ2-2; 8 positions match TRBD1. The CDR3 DNA reads as TGTGCCAGTAGTACCGCCCAGGGGGCTGACACCGGGGAGCTGTTTTTT. This translates into CASSTAQGADTGELFF. The full variable domain, its missing parts supplied by reference TRBV19 and TRBJ2-2, is DGGITQSPKYLFRKEGQNVTLSCEQNLNHDAMYWYRQDPGQGLRLIYYSQIVNDFQKGDIAEGYSVSREKKESFPLTVTSAQKNPTAFYLCASSTAQGADTGELFFGEGSRLTVL.